This T cell receptor beta chain comes out of a study of response to subunit inactivated influenza vaccine. Study results and caveats: Authors suggested that a seasonal influenza vaccination recruits few new T cells each time.

Trimming took off 1 base at V and 2 bases at J, with 8 bases between the two ends. The CDR3 runs to 14 residues. Germline assignment: CDR1 DFQATT and CDR2 SNEGSKA (reference sequence). TCRdb processed the RT-PCR reads anew with MiXCR; each CDR3 protein has one entry. The sample holds 650,000 to 800,000 distinct CDR3 sequences; roughly 18% are singletons and the top ten take 11%. Of note for this clonotype: Its antigen is not identified.

This TCR was recovered from a man between 50 and 59 years old who received an inactivated influenza vaccine. Source: PBMCs from blood, taken more than 4 days after vaccination. The chain is built from TRBV20-1 and TRBJ2-2; D unresolved. For the CDR3, the DNA is TGCAGTGCTAGAGGGGCGGTAAACACCGGGGAGCTGTTTTTT. It is translated as CSARGAVNTGELFF.